This passage covers 14 T cell receptor beta chains from one sample sequenced in a study of identical twins. MiXCR, applied by TCRdb to the 5' RACE reads, yields one record per CDR3 protein. The table has about 240,000 distinct CDR3 sequences, about 10% seen once. Sequences were obtained from memory T cells sorted from blood. All receptors come from a man aged 50 or older in good health.

There are many counts of this clonotype. The chain links TRBV10-3 to TRBJ2-3; 8 bases align to TRBD1. Germline assignment: CDR1 ENHRY and CDR2 SYGVKD. Trimming removed 6 bases from V and 4 bases from J; junction bases left unmatched: 6. CDR3 length equals 14 residues. CDR3 bases: TGTGCCATCAGCGGACAGGGATGGGCAGATACGCAGTATTTT. Its translation: CAISGQGWADTQYF.

This clonotype was counted a few times. V gene TRBV2 combines with J gene TRBJ2-7; TRBD2 might be the D (6 bases). Trimming cost V 2 bases and J 2 bases, with 10 bases left between them. Germline assignment: CDR1 SNHLY and CDR2 FYNNEI. The CDR3 runs 14 residues. The chain's CDR3 is CASSEHGSAYEQYF. CDR3 nucleotides: TGTGCCAGCAGTGAACACGGGAGTGCCTACGAGCAGTACTTC.

The chain uses TRBV6-2 or TRBV6-3 and TRBJ1-1; 7 bases map to TRBD1. The CDR3 length is 16 residues. Trimming took 0 bases from V and 1 from J; bases not matched to a gene: 5. Germline V gene data show CDR1 as MNHEY and CDR2 as SVGEGT. The CDR3 bases are TGTGCCAGCAGTTACTCGGCGACAGGGTGGAACACTGAAGCTTTCTTT. Its protein product is CASSYSATGWNTEAFF.

This clonotype was counted a few times. The chain joins TRBV6-1 to TRBJ2-7, with 7 bases lining up with TRBD1. The CDR3 runs 15 residues. Germline assignment: CDR1 MNHNS and CDR2 SASEGT. V lost 5 bases, J lost 4 bases, and 11 bases stayed unmatched. DNA for the CDR3: TGTGCCAGCAGTATTAACAGGGGATATATTTACGAGCAGTACTTC. It codes for CASSINRGYIYEQYF.

This clonotype appeared many times. The chain carries TRBV6-6 and TRBJ1-1, with TRBD1 as a possible D gene (6 bases). Trimming removed 6 bases at V and 8 bases at J, with 16 bases between. The CDR3 extends over 13 amino acids. Germline CDR1 MNHNY, CDR2 SVGAGI (reference sequence). The CDR3 reads CASSLGSGAEAFF. In DNA, the CDR3 is TGTGCCAGCAGCCTCGGGTCGGGGGCCGAAGCTTTCTTT.

There are a few counts of this clonotype. The chain combines TRBV6-1 with TRBJ2-5, with 9 positions matching TRBD2. This CDR3 region has 16 residues. CDR1 is MNHNS and CDR2 is SASEGT in the germline V gene. V trimming: 1 base; J trimming: 1 base; junction bases outside the gene matches: 4. The DNA of the CDR3 is TGTGCCAGCAGTGAAGTGGATAGCGGGGGCCAAGAGACCCAGTACTTC. This translates into CASSEVDSGGQETQYF.

This clonotype was seen a handful of times. This sequence joins TRBV9 and TRBJ2-3; D is unclear. Germline CDR1 reads SGDLS; CDR2 reads YYNGEE. CDR3 length: 15 amino acids. The V and J ends lost 0 bases and 0 bases respectively, with 8 bases between them. CDR3 amino acids: CASSVDGVSTDTQYF. The CDR3, as DNA: TGTGCCAGCAGCGTAGATGGGGTGAGCACAGATACGCAGTATTTT.

This clonotype was seen at least ten times. CDR3 nucleotide sequence: TGTGCCAGCAGTCAACTGAGGGGCCGGAACACTGAAGCTTTCTTT. Translated, it gives CASSQLRGRNTEAFF. This chain uses TRBV6-2 or TRBV6-3 with TRBJ1-1, with D possibly TRBD1 on 5 matching bases. Germline V gene lookup returns CDR1 MNHEY and CDR2 SVGEGT. The CDR3 is made up of 15 amino acids. Trimming removed 5 bases at V and 1 base at J, with 14 bases between.

This clonotype was seen repeatedly, ten times or more. This chain connects TRBV7-2 to TRBJ1-3, with D perhaps matching TRBD1 (5 bases). Germline loops: CDR1 SGHTA, CDR2 FQGNSA. V was cut by 4 bases and J by 0 bases, with 10 bases left in between. The CDR3 is 15 amino acids. The CDR3 sequence is CASSSRGDSGNTIYF. For the CDR3, the DNA is TGTGCCAGCAGCTCCCGAGGGGACTCTGGAAACACCATATATTTT.

The chain uses TRBV7-2 and TRBJ1-6, with 8 bases identical to TRBD1. The CDR3 covers 16 residues. Trimming took 3 bases from V and 6 from J; bases not matched to a gene: 7. CDR1 and CDR2 from the germline V gene are SGHTA and FQGNSA. CDR3 coding DNA: TGTGCCAGCAGCTTTCCACCGGGACAGGTTAATTCACCCCTCCACTTT. This sequence encodes CASSFPPGQVNSPLHF.

This clonotype has at least ten counts. The chain recombines TRBV11-2 with TRBJ2-7; D is unclear. Germline V CDR1 and CDR2: SGHAT, FQNNGV. The CDR3 has 13 amino acids. Trimming removed 1 base from V and 7 bases from J, with 11 bases in between. The DNA of the CDR3 is TGTGCCAGCAGCTTAGTTGGGGTGGGGGAGCAGTACTTC. This codes for CASSLVGVGEQYF.

This clonotype has more than one count but fewer than ten. The rearrangement links TRBV3-1 to TRBJ1-6, with 11 bases lining up with TRBD1. This CDR3 has 16 residues. Per the germline V gene, CDR1 is LGHDT and CDR2 is YNNKEL (reference sequence). The V segment lost 3 bases and the J segment 6 bases; nucleotides outside the gene matches: 4. CDR3 coding DNA: TGTGCCAGCAGCCAGGGGACAGGGGGATCTAATTCACCCCTCCACTTT. It yields the protein CASSQGTGGSNSPLHF.

V is TRBV6-1 and J is TRBJ2-3, with TRBD1 matching 7 bases. CDR1 and CDR2 from the germline V gene are MNHNS and SASEGT. J gave up 2 bases and V 8 bases, and 7 bases lay outside the gene matches. This CDR3 comprises 14 residues. CDR3 in DNA: TGTGCCAGCTCGCCACAGGGGCACACAGATACGCAGTATTTT. Translating it yields CASSPQGHTDTQYF.

CDR3: CASSPGLGGFGANVLTF. Here the CDR3 DNA reads TGTGCCAGCAGCCCGGGACTAGGGGGGTTTGGGGCCAACGTCCTGACTTTC. The chain uses TRBV3-1 and TRBJ2-6; 8 positions agree with TRBD2. Germline CDR1 LGHDT, CDR2 YNNKEL (reference sequence). This CDR3 comprises 17 residues. The J segment lost 3 bases and the V segment lost 4 bases, leaving 8 bases of the junction unmatched.